These T cell receptor beta chains were read from a single sample in a study of cytomegalovirus exposure and HLA in healthy donors. TCRdb's copy holds only in-frame clones and misses some; the assay was immunoSEQ multiplex PCR. The data contain fewer than 150,000 clones, 60% to 80% of them singletons. Sequenced input: PBMCs. The receptor set was obtained from a man between 45 and 60 years old in good health and CMV-seropositive. Both conserved end residues are part of each CDR3. The order of the fields is clone size, V gene, J gene, D gene, CDR3 length, CDR3 DNA, CDR3 protein. The D gene is left open where the match is weak. Not all rows give a size; the values are once, few, many and, for expanded clones, a class.

>NA|TRBV5-6|TRBJ2-7|TRBD1|14
TGTGCCAGCAGCTTAGGGGACAGCTCCTACGAGCAGTACTTC
CASSLGDSSYEQYF
>NA|TRBV4-1|TRBJ1-6|NA|14
TGCGCCAGCAGCCAAGGGATCGGGAATTCACCCCTCCACTTT
CASSQGIGNSPLHF
>NA|TRBV5-4|TRBJ1-1|NA|14
TGTGCCAGCAGGTTAGGGGGGGGGAACACTGAAGCTTTCTTT
CASRLGGGNTEAFF
>NA|TRBV5-6|TRBJ1-5|NA|17
TGTGCCAGCAGCTTCCTCGGGGAGGCCGGAGGCAATCAGCCCCAGCATTTT
CASSFLGEAGGNQPQHF
>NA|TRBV2|TRBJ2-7|TRBD2|15
TGTGCCAGCAGTGAAGAGTTAGCGGGGTCCTACGAGCAGTACTTC
CASSEELAGSYEQYF
>NA|TRBV27|TRBJ2-7|TRBD1|13
TGTGCCAGCAGTCGGGACAGCTCCTACGAGCAGTACTTC
CASSRDSSYEQYF
>once|TRBV10-2|TRBJ2-1|TRBD2|15
TGCGCCAGCGTGCTAACTAGCGGGGGGGTGGGTGAGCAGTTCTTC
CASVLTSGGVGEQFF
>NA|TRBV9|TRBJ2-5|NA|13
TGTGCCAGCAGCCCTACGAACCAAGAGACCCAGTACTTC
CASSPTNQETQYF
>NA|TRBV29-1|TRBJ1-4|TRBD1|12
TGCAGCGCGACGGGACAGGGTGAAAAACTGTTTTTT
CSATGQGEKLFF
>NA|TRBV18|TRBJ2-7|TRBD1|14
TGTGCCAGCTCACTTGGACAGGGGGATTACGAGCAGTACTTC
CASSLGQGDYEQYF
>NA|TRBV12-5|TRBJ2-1|TRBD2|16
TGTGCTAGTGGTTTGGGCCTAGCGGGCTCCTACAATGAGCAGTTCTTC
CASGLGLAGSYNEQFF
>NA|TRBV6-5|TRBJ1-5|TRBD1|15
TGTGCCAGCAGACCCCGGGACAGGGGGAAACAGCCCCAGCATTTT
CASRPRDRGKQPQHF
>once|TRBV28|TRBJ2-3|TRBD2|19
TGTGCCAGCAGTTTATCCCCGGGACTAGCGGGAGGGCCGGGAGATACGCAGTATTTT
CASSLSPGLAGGPGDTQYF
>NA|TRBV5-1|TRBJ2-1|TRBD2|17
TGCGCCAGCAGCTCCAGGGGTTCTAGCGGGAGGGCCCATGAGCAGTTCTTC
CASSSRGSSGRAHEQFF
>NA|TRBV5-1|TRBJ1-5|NA|14
TGCGCCAGCAGCGGGGGGGACGGCAATCAGCCCCAGCATTTT
CASSGGDGNQPQHF
>NA|TRBV29-1|TRBJ1-4|NA|12
TGCAGCGTCCTGGCGGGGGATGAAAAACTGTTTTTT
CSVLAGDEKLFF
>NA|TRBV6-1|TRBJ2-7|TRBD2|14
TGTGCCAGCAGTGATGGGGGGAGGGGATACGAGCAGTACTTC
CASSDGGRGYEQYF
>NA|TRBV7-2|TRBJ2-1|TRBD2|16
TGTGCCAGCAGCTCGTATCGGGGGGGCAGCTACAATGAGCAGTTCTTC
CASSSYRGGSYNEQFF
>NA|TRBV28|TRBJ2-1|NA|15
TGTGCCAGCAGTGTCGGGACAAGCTCCTACAATGAGCAGTTCTTC
CASSVGTSSYNEQFF
>NA|TRBV5-4|TRBJ1-2|TRBD1|14
TGTGCCAGCATCCGAACGGGGGCAGGGGGAGGCTACACCTTC
CASIRTGAGGGYTF
>NA|TRBV2|TRBJ2-5|NA|16
TGTGCCAGCAGACCCCCTCCGTGGCAGTACCAAGAGACCCAGTACTTC
CASRPPPWQYQETQYF
>NA|TRBV7-6|TRBJ2-5|NA|11
TGTGCCAGCAGCCTCCAAGAGACCCAGTACTTC
CASSLQETQYF
>NA|TRBV28|TRBJ2-7|TRBD2|16
TGTGCCAGCAGTTTCCTGACTAGCGGGAGTTCTGGCGAGCAGTACTTC
CASSFLTSGSSGEQYF
>few|TRBV5-6|TRBJ1-4|NA|15
TGTGCCAGCAGCTTGTTTAGGGGAACTAATGAAAAACTGTTTTTT
CASSLFRGTNEKLFF
>NA|TRBV28|TRBJ1-5|TRBD1|14
TGTGCCAGCAGTTTAGGACAGGGGAATCAGCCCCAGCATTTT
CASSLGQGNQPQHF
>NA|TRBV6-1|TRBJ2-7|NA|13
TGTGCCAGCAGCCTGGGCCTCCACTACGAGCAGTACTTC
CASSLGLHYEQYF
>NA|TRBV5-4|TRBJ2-1|TRBD2|17
TGTGCCAGCAGACAAAGACTAGCGGGACTAGGTAGGGATGAGCAGTTCTTC
CASRQRLAGLGRDEQFF
>NA|TRBV6-5|TRBJ1-1|TRBD1|12
TGTGCCAGCAGTTCTACAGGGGGCAGAGCTTTCTTT
CASSSTGGRAFF
>NA|TRBV10-3|TRBJ2-6|TRBD2|18
TGTGCCATTCGGGGGGGGTTTTCACAGGGTACTGGGGCCAACGTCCTGACTTTC
CAIRGGFSQGTGANVLTF
>NA|TRBV5-1|TRBJ2-2|NA|15
TGCGCCAGCAGCTCCCGGACACCCCCTGCCGGGGAGCTGTTTTTT
CASSSRTPPAGELFF
>NA|TRBV27|TRBJ2-3|NA|15
TGTGCCAGCACCCACTCAGGGGTCGGTGCAGATACGCAGTATTTT
CASTHSGVGADTQYF
>few|TRBV29-1|TRBJ2-1|NA|13
TGCAGCGGGGTCGAGAGAGGGATCAATGAGCAGTTCTTC
CSGVERGINEQFF
>NA|TRBV14|TRBJ2-7|NA|12
TGTGCCAGCAGCCACGTATACTACGAGCAGTACTTC
CASSHVYYEQYF
>NA|TRBV27|TRBJ2-6|NA|13
TGTGCCAGCAGTTCAACAGGGATCACCTTCCTGACTTTC
CASSSTGITFLTF
>NA|TRBV7-2|TRBJ2-2|NA|16
TGTGCCAGCTCGGAGGGTGGCGGTGGCCGGTTCGGGGAGCTGTTTTTT
CASSEGGGGRFGELFF
>once|TRBV27|TRBJ2-3|NA|14
TGTGCCAGCGATTCGTCGGCGGAGAAGGATACGCAGTATTTT
CASDSSAEKDTQYF
>NA|TRBV7-6|TRBJ2-3|NA|15
TGTGCCAGCAGCACGAATCACAGGCTCACAGATACGCAGTATTTT
CASSTNHRLTDTQYF
>NA|TRBV29-1|TRBJ2-6|NA|12
TGCAGCGCTATCACTGGGGCCAACGTCCTGACTTTC
CSAITGANVLTF
>few|TRBV2|TRBJ2-1|TRBD2|18
TGTGCCAGCAGTGAAGAAGCGGGAACAGTGGCCCCGGGTAATGAGCAGTTCTTC
CASSEEAGTVAPGNEQFF
>NA|TRBV29-1|TRBJ2-3|TRBD2|14
TGCAGCGCCAGACTAGCGGGGGGACCTAATACGCAGTATTTT
CSARLAGGPNTQYF
>NA|TRBV11-2|TRBJ2-7|NA|15
TGTGCCAGCAGCTTAATCCGAGGAGAGTCCTACGAGCAGTACTTC
CASSLIRGESYEQYF
>NA|TRBV7-9|TRBJ1-5|NA|14
TGTGCCAGCAGCTTACAGGGCGGGGGTCAGCCCCAGCATTTT
CASSLQGGGQPQHF
>NA|TRBV5-8|TRBJ2-7|TRBD1|15
TGTGCCAGCAGCCCGGACCGGGACAGGGGGCGCGAGCAGTACTTC
CASSPDRDRGREQYF
>few|TRBV4-3|TRBJ2-5|TRBD2|15
TGCGCCAGCAGCCAACTGACTAGCGGGGAAGAGACCCAGTACTTC
CASSQLTSGEETQYF
>once|TRBV4-3|TRBJ2-1|TRBD1|15
TGCGCCAGCAGCCCTACGGGACAGGCATACAATGAGCAGTTCTTC
CASSPTGQAYNEQFF
>NA|TRBV29-1|TRBJ1-2|NA|12
TGCAGCGCCGGACTCGACAGGCGGGGCTACACCTTC
CSAGLDRRGYTF
>NA|TRBV7-2|TRBJ2-7|NA|14
TGTGCCAGCAGCTTTGCCGGGAATTCCTACGAGCAGTACTTC
CASSFAGNSYEQYF
>NA|TRBV5-1|TRBJ2-1|TRBD2|13
TGCGCCAGCAGGCGGGGGGAGTACAATGAGCAGTTCTTC
CASRRGEYNEQFF
>NA|TRBV5-4|TRBJ1-3|NA|15
TGTGCCAGCAGCTCCTCACGGGTGGCTGGAAACACCATATATTTT
CASSSSRVAGNTIYF
>NA|TRBV5-1|TRBJ1-5|NA|15
TGCGCCAGCAGCTCCTACGGGGGTCGGAATCAGCCCCAGCATTTT
CASSSYGGRNQPQHF
>few|TRBV6-1|TRBJ1-4|NA|17
TGTGCCAGCAGTGTATCCGGGTTACATGCAACTAATGAAAAACTGTTTTTT
CASSVSGLHATNEKLFF
>NA|TRBV21-1|TRBJ1-1|NA|15
TGTGCCAGCAGCACGGGACAGGGGGCGAACACTGAAGCTTTCTTT
CASSTGQGANTEAFF
>NA|TRBV6-5|TRBJ2-3|TRBD1|16
TGTGCCAGCAGTTGGCCGGGACAGGGGGCCACAGATACGCAGTATTTT
CASSWPGQGATDTQYF
>NA|TRBV7-7|TRBJ2-5|TRBD1|16
TGTGCCAGCAGCGAGACAGGGAATGGGGGTTTAGAGACCCAGTACTTC
CASSETGNGGLETQYF
>few|TRBV2|TRBJ2-5|TRBD2|16
TGTGCCAGCCTCCCGGCGGTACTAGCGGGAACAGAGACCCAGTACTTC
CASLPAVLAGTETQYF
>NA|TRBV10-1|TRBJ2-2|NA|16
TGCGCCAGCAGTTGTGGGGGGGGGCCTAATAAAGGGGAGCTGTTTTTT
CASSCGGGPNKGELFF
>once|TRBV5-1|TRBJ1-1|TRBD1|16
TGCGCCAGCAGCCAGACAGGGGGCGGATCGAACACTGAAGCTTTCTTT
CASSQTGGGSNTEAFF
>NA|TRBV5-4|TRBJ2-5|TRBD1|17
TGTGCCAGCAGCTTGTATATACCAGGGGGCGCGTCGAAGACCCAGTACTTC
CASSLYIPGGASKTQYF